This T cell receptor (beta chain) was sequenced for a study of OX40 agonist ivuxolimab in advanced cancers. Across the whole study: With a range of about 20 to 79, age averaged 60 years, and 75% to 90% were male. Broader study findings: Expanded clones tended on average to be more numerous among CD8+ T cells than CD4+.

Note on this clone: As yet, its antigen is unknown.

Measured with immunoSEQ multiplex PCR; TCRdb has only the in-frame clones, and not every one. The sample has about 82,000 clones, almost 90% seen once. V lost 0 bases and J lost 6; bases outside the gene matches: 8. CDR1 GTSNPN and CDR2 SVGIG come from the germline V gene (reference sequence). This CDR3 contains 15 residues. Sequencing was performed on CD4+ or CD8+ T cells sorted from blood, taken in a trial of the OX40 agonist ivuxolimab. The rearrangement joins TRBV30 to TRBJ2-7; TRBD2 agrees at 10 bases. The TCR comes from an adult with an advanced solid tumor such as melanoma, head and neck, liver or kidney cancer. DNA for the CDR3: TGTGCCTGGAGTGTAAGCGGGAGGGCAAGGGTCGAGCAGTACTTC. This translates into CAWSVSGRARVEQYF.